This is a list of T cell receptor beta chains from one sample in a study of OX40 agonist ivuxolimab in advanced cancers. The assay was immunoSEQ multiplex PCR, and TCRdb's table has in-frame clones only and misses some. The sample has 50,000 or so clones, roughly 88% seen once; the top ten hold approximately 3.8%. The specimen was CD4+ or CD8+ T cells sorted from blood, collected in a trial of the OX40 agonist ivuxolimab. The receptors originated from an adult with an advanced solid tumor such as melanoma, head and neck, liver or kidney cancer. Each CDR3 is given with its conserved first and last residue. The order of the fields is D gene, clone size, J gene, V gene, CDR3 protein, CDR3 DNA. A D gene is named only where the DNA matches it firmly. Not every row has a clone size; where given, it reads once, few, many or a size class.

d_gene: -
abundance: -
j_gene: TRBJ2-5
v_gene: TRBV10-3
CDR3aa: CAIRRDIAQETQYF
CDR3nt: TGTGCCATCAGACGGGACATAGCCCAAGAGACCCAGTACTTC

d_gene: -
abundance: -
j_gene: TRBJ1-5
v_gene: TRBV19
CDR3aa: CASSTNRDTTFNQPQHF
CDR3nt: TGTGCCAGTAGTACCAACCGGGACACTACTTTCAATCAGCCCCAGCATTTT

d_gene: -
abundance: -
j_gene: TRBJ2-1
v_gene: TRBV5-4
CDR3aa: CASSLELVNEQFF
CDR3nt: TGTGCCAGCAGCTTGGAGCTTGTAAATGAGCAGTTCTTC

d_gene: -
abundance: -
j_gene: TRBJ2-3
v_gene: TRBV28
CDR3aa: CASSSGQKSDTQYF
CDR3nt: TGTGCCAGCAGTAGCGGGCAGAAGTCAGATACGCAGTATTTT

d_gene: -
abundance: -
j_gene: TRBJ2-2
v_gene: TRBV6-6
CDR3aa: CASSYYRAPQPGELFF
CDR3nt: TGTGCCAGCAGTTACTATCGGGCCCCCCAGCCCGGGGAGCTGTTTTTT

d_gene: TRBD1
abundance: -
j_gene: TRBJ2-3
v_gene: TRBV18
CDR3aa: CASSATGVGTDTQYF
CDR3nt: TGTGCCAGCTCAGCTACAGGGGTTGGCACAGATACGCAGTATTTT

d_gene: -
abundance: -
j_gene: TRBJ2-1
v_gene: TRBV10-3
CDR3aa: CAIRADSYNEQFF
CDR3nt: TGTGCCATCAGGGCGGACTCCTACAATGAGCAGTTCTTC

d_gene: TRBD2
abundance: -
j_gene: TRBJ2-5
v_gene: TRBV18
CDR3aa: CASSPGLGRETQYF
CDR3nt: TGTGCCAGCTCACCGGGACTAGGGAGGGAGACCCAGTACTTC

d_gene: -
abundance: -
j_gene: TRBJ2-1
v_gene: TRBV7-8
CDR3aa: CASSLAPSTSLSYNEQFF
CDR3nt: TGTGCCAGCAGCTTAGCTCCCTCAACTAGCCTCTCCTACAATGAGCAGTTCTTC

d_gene: -
abundance: few
j_gene: TRBJ1-1
v_gene: TRBV5-1
CDR3aa: CASSLGVNTEAFF
CDR3nt: TGCGCCAGCAGCTTGGGGGTGAACACTGAAGCTTTCTTT

d_gene: -
abundance: -
j_gene: TRBJ1-4
v_gene: TRBV10-3
CDR3aa: CAIRAEGEKLFF
CDR3nt: TGTGCCATCAGAGCGGAGGGTGAAAAACTGTTTTTT

d_gene: TRBD1
abundance: -
j_gene: TRBJ1-3
v_gene: TRBV13
CDR3aa: CASSSLRQGASGNTIYF
CDR3nt: TGTGCCAGCAGCTCCCTAAGACAGGGGGCTAGTGGAAACACCATATATTTT

d_gene: -
abundance: -
j_gene: TRBJ1-4
v_gene: TRBV4-1
CDR3aa: CASSQPGQPVNEKLFF
CDR3nt: TGCGCCAGCAGCCAGCCCGGCCAGCCTGTTAATGAAAAACTGTTTTTT

d_gene: TRBD1
abundance: -
j_gene: TRBJ2-5
v_gene: TRBV5-6
CDR3aa: CASSTGTGSRETQYF
CDR3nt: TGTGCCAGCAGCACAGGGACAGGGAGTAGAGAGACCCAGTACTTC

d_gene: TRBD1
abundance: -
j_gene: TRBJ2-7
v_gene: TRBV19
CDR3aa: CASSRTLTGSYEQYF
CDR3nt: TGTGCCAGTAGTCGCACGTTGACAGGGTCCTACGAGCAGTACTTC

d_gene: -
abundance: -
j_gene: TRBJ1-1
v_gene: TRBV19
CDR3aa: CASSIGPTHTGRVDTEAFF
CDR3nt: TGTGCCAGTAGTATAGGTCCAACACATACAGGGAGGGTGGACACTGAAGCTTTCTTT